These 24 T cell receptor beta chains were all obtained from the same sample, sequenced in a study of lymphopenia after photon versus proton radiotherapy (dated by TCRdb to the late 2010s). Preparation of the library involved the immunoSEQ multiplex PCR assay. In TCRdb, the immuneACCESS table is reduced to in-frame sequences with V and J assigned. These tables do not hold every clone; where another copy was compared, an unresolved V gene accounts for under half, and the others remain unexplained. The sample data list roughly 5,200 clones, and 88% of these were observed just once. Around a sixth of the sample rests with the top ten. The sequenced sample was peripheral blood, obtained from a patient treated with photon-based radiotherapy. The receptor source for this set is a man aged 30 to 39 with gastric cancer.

The CDR3 DNA reads as TGTGCCAGTAGTAGGGGACAGATCGGCACAGATACGCAGTATTTT. It encodes CASSRGQIGTDTQYF. The genes are TRBV19 and TRBJ2-3; 7 nucleotides line up with TRBD1. CDR1 is LNHDA and CDR2 is SQIVND in the germline V gene (reference sequence). J was trimmed by 1 base and V by 4 bases; bases with no gene match: 5. CDR3 length equals 15 residues.

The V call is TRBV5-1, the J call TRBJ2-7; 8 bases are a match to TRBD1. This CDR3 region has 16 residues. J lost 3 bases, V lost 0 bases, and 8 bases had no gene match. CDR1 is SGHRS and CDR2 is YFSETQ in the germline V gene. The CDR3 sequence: CASSLEGQGIIYEQYF. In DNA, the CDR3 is TGCGCCAGCAGCTTGGAAGGACAGGGAATAATCTACGAGCAGTACTTC.

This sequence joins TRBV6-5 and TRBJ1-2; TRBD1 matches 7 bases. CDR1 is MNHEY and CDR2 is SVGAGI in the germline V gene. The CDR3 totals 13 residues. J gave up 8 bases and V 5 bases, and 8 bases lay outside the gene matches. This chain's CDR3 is CASSLNRGSGYTF. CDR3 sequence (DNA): TGTGCCAGCAGTCTAAACAGGGGTAGCGGCTACACCTTC.

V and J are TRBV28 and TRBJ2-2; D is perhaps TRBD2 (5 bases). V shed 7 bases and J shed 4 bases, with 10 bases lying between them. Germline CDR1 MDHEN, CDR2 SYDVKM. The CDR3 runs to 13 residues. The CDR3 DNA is TGTGCCAGCAAGAACGGAGGCACCGGGGAGCTGTTTTTT. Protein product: CASKNGGTGELFF.

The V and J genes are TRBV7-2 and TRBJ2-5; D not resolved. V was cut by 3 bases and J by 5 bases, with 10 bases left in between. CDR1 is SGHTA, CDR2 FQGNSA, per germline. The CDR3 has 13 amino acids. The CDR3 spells CASSFYLQETQYF. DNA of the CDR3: TGTGCCAGCAGCTTCTATCTCCAGGAGACCCAGTACTTC.

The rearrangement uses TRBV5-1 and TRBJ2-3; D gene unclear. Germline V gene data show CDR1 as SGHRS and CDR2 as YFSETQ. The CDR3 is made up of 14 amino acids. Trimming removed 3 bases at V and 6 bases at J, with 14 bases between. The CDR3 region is CASSSGRLEDTQYF. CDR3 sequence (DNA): TGCGCCAGCAGCTCCGGGCGGTTGGAGGATACGCAGTATTTT.

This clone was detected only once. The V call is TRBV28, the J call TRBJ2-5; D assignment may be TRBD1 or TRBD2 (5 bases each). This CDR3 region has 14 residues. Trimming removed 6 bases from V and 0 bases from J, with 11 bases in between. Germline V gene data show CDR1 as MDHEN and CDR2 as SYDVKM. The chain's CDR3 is CASSPRGYQETQYF. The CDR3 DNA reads TGTGCCAGCAGCCCGAGGGGTTACCAAGAGACCCAGTACTTC.

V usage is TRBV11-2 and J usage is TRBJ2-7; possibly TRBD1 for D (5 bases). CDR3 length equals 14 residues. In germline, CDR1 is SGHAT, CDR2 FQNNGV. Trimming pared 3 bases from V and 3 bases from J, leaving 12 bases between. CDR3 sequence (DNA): TGTGCCAGCAGCTTCGCGGCTAGGGGCTACGAGCAGTACTTC. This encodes CASSFAARGYEQYF.

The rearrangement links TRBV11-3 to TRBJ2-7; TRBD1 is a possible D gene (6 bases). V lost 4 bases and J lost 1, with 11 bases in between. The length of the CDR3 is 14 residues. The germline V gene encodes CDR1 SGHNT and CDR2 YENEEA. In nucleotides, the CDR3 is TGTGCCAGCAGCTCCCAGGACAGATCCTACGAGCAGTACTTC. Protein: CASSSQDRSYEQYF.

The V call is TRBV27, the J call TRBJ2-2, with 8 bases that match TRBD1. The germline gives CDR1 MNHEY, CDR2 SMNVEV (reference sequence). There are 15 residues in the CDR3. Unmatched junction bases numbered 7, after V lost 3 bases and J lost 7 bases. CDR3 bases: TGTGCCAGCAGTTTCTCGACAGGGGTGGACGGGGAGCTGTTTTTT. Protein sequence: CASSFSTGVDGELFF.

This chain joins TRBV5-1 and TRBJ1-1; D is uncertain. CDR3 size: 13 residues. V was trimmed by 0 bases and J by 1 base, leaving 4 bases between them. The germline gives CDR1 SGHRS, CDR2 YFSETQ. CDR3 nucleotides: TGCGCCAGCAGCTTGGCAGGGAACACTGAAGCTTTCTTT. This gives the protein CASSLAGNTEAFF.

CDR3 sequence reads: CASRDEDRADSPLHF. Here the CDR3 DNA reads TGTGCCAGCAGGGACGAAGACAGGGCGGATTCACCCCTCCACTTT. V usage is TRBV2 and J usage is TRBJ1-6, with 7 bases identical to TRBD1. The CDR3 runs 15 residues. The germline V gene encodes CDR1 SNHLY and CDR2 FYNNEI. J lost 8 bases, V lost 6 bases, and 10 bases had no gene match.

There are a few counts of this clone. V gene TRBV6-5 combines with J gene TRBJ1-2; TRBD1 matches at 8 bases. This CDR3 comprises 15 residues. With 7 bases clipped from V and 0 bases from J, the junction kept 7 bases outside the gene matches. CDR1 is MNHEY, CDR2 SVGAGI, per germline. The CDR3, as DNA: TGTGCCAGCACCCTCAAACAGGGGGCTAACTATGGCTACACCTTC. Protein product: CASTLKQGANYGYTF.

CDR3 amino acids: CASSERGNSGNTIYF. The CDR3, as DNA: TGCGCCAGCAGTGAACGGGGAAACTCTGGAAACACCATATATTTT. This rearrangement joins TRBV10-2 to TRBJ1-3; no definite D call. The germline V gene encodes CDR1 WSHSY and CDR2 SAAADI. V was shortened by 3 bases and J by 0 bases, with 9 bases between the two germline ends. CDR3 size: 15 residues.

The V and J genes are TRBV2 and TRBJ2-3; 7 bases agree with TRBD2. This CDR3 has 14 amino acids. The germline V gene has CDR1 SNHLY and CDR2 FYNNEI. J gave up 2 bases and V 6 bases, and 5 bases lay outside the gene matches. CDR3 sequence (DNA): TGTGCCAGCAGCCGGGACTACTACACAGATACGCAGTATTTT. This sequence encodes CASSRDYYTDTQYF.

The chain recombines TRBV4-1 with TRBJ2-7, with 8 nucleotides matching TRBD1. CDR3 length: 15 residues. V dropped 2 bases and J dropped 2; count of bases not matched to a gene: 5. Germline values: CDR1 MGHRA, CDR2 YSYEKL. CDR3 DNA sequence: TGCGCCAGCAGCCAACCGGGACAGGTAACCTACGAGCAGTACTTC. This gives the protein CASSQPGQVTYEQYF.

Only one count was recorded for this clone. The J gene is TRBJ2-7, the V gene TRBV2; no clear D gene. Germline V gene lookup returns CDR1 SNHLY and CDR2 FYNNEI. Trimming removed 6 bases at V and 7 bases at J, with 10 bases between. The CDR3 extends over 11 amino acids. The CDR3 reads CASSQSKEQYF. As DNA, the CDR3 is TGTGCCAGCAGCCAGTCGAAGGAGCAGTACTTC.

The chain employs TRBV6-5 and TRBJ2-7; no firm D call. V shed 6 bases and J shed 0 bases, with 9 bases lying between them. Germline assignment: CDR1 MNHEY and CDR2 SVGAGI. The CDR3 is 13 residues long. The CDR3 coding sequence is TGTGCCAGCAGCAGTATAAGCTCCTACGAGCAGTACTTC. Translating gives CASSSISSYEQYF.

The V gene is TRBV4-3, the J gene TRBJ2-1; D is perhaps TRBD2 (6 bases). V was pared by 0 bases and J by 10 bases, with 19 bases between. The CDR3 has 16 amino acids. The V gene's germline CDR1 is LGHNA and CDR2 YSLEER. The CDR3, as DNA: TGCGCCAGCAGCCAAGACAGGCAGGGAGGAGGTGGGGAGCAGTTCTTC. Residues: CASSQDRQGGGGEQFF.

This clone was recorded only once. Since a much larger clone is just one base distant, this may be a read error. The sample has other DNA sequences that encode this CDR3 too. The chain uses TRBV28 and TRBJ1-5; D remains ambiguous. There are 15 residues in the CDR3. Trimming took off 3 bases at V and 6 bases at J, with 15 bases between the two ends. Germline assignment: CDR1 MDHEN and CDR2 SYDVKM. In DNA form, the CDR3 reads TGTGCCAGCAGTTTGCAGGCGGGTAACAGTCAGCCCCAGCATTTT. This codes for CASSLQAGNSQPQHF.

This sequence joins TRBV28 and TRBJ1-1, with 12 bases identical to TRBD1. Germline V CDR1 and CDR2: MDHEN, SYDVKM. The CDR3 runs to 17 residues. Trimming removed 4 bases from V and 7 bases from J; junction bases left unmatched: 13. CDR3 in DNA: TGTGCCAGCAGTTGGGCATCGGGGACAGGGGGCTTGGATGAAGCTTTCTTT. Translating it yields CASSWASGTGGLDEAFF.

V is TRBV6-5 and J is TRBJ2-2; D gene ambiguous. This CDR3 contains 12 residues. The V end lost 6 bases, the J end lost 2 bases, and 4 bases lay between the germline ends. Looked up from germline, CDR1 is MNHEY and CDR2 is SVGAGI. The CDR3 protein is CASRLNTGELFF. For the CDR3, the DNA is TGTGCCAGCAGACTAAACACCGGGGAGCTGTTTTTT.

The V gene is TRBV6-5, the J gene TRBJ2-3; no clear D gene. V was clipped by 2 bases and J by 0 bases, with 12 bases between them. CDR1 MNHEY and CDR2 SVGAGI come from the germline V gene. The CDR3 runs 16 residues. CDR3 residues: CASSYVTIGSTDTQYF. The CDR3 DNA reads TGTGCCAGCAGTTACGTCACGATAGGTAGCACAGATACGCAGTATTTT.

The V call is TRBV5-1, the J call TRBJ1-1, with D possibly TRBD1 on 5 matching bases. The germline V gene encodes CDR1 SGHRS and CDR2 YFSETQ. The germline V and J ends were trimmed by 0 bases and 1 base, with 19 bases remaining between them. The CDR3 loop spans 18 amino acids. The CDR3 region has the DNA TGCGCCAGCAGCTTGGCCACGGCGGGGGATCTGTCGAACACTGAAGCTTTCTTT. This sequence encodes CASSLATAGDLSNTEAFF. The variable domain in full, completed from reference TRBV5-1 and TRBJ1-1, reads KAGVTQTPRYLIKTRGQQVTLSCSPISGHRSVSWYQQTPGQGLQFLFEYFSETQRNKGNFPGRFSGRQFSNSRSEMNVSTLELGDSALYLCASSLATAGDLSNTEAFFGQGTRLTVV.